This T cell receptor (beta chain) was profiled in a study of vaccination and CD4 T cells after COVID-19. Study summary: The convalescents, six males and four females, included two who were Hispanic. Blood was drawn a median roughly 67 days post second dose, range 14 to 241. Post-COVID sampling occurred a median about 110 days after diagnosis (range 35 to 161).

Remarks on this clonotype: The target antigen is unknown.

There are 15 residues in the CDR3. V gave up 3 bases and J gave up 4 bases; unmatched junction bases: 5. Germline V gene data show CDR1 as LNHDA and CDR2 as SQIVND (reference sequence). Specified treatment: roughly 11-day PBMC culture with coronavirus spike peptide pools or control peptides (ViraFEST assay). Oncomine TCR Beta short-read sequencing was applied to DNA from cultured CD4+ T cells. TCRdb passed the PCR reads through MiXCR, listing each CDR3 protein once. The data contain around 20,000 distinct CDR3 sequences, roughly 43% of them singletons. This specimen was CD4+ T cells from blood, cultured in vitro, taken before SARS-CoV-2 vaccination. V gene TRBV19 combines with J gene TRBJ1-5; TRBD1 matches 8 bases. This clonotype was obtained from a human donor who had recovered from COVID-19. CDR3 in amino acids: CASSMGRQGNQPQHF. CDR3 nucleotides: TGTGCCAGTAGTATGGGAAGACAGGGGAATCAGCCCCAGCATTTT.